This T cell receptor (beta chain) was observed in a study of blood T cell repertoires in COVID-19. Turning to the study itself: Samples taken during acute and convalescent COVID-19 were collected in the United States, Italy and Spain. PBMCs, B-cell-depleted T cells, or T cells were the source of the cDNA or gDNA that made up the material.

This CDR3 contains 15 residues. CDR1 and CDR2 from the germline V gene are SGHNT and YYREEE (reference sequence). Trimming shortened V by 0 bases and J by 6 bases, and 13 bases separated the two germline ends. Study processing details: Amplified reference gene primers provided the basis for estimating nucleated cell counts. TCRdb's copy holds only in-frame clones and misses some; the assay was immunoSEQ multiplex PCR. The DNA gave D and trimming, while V, J and clone size come from that table. The sample includes under 300,000 clones, approximately 85% of them seen just once. Sequencing was performed on peripheral blood. The source is a woman aged 70-85 years with acute or convalescent COVID-19. The chain carries TRBV5-4 and TRBJ2-1; D gene uncertain. CDR3 amino acids: CASSLEVRQFNEQFF. Here the CDR3 DNA reads TGTGCCAGCAGCTTGGAAGTGCGGCAGTTCAATGAGCAGTTCTTC.